These T cell receptor beta chains were read from a single sample in a study of T-cell memory formation after mild COVID-19. TCRdb re-called the 5' RACE reads through MiXCR, storing one row per CDR3 protein. There are approximately 450,000 distinct CDR3 sequences in the sample; around a sixth occur only once, and 9% to 15% lies in the top ten. The sequencing input was PBMCs or a T cell subset sorted from them (not recorded which). These receptor sequences come from an adult woman who had mild COVID-19 (a few samples of this study predate the infection). Cell type and time point are not known. Each CDR3 is given with its conserved first and last residue. Each record gives: clone size, J gene, D gene, V gene, CDR3 DNA, CDR3 protein. The D gene is left open where the match is weak. The size field is filled for only some rows; it gives once, few, many or a size class.

>once|TRBJ2-2|.|TRBV7-9
TGTGCCAGCAGCTTTTACAGCCCTCTCCTCACCGGGGAGCTGTTTTTT
CASSFYSPLLTGELFF
>few|TRBJ2-1|TRBD1|TRBV28
TGTGCCAGCAGTCCGCCGGACAGGGGTAATGAGCAGTTCTTC
CASSPPDRGNEQFF
>.|TRBJ2-7|TRBD1|TRBV12-3/TRBV12-4
TGTGCCAGCGAAAAGAGCAGCGCAGGACAGGGGGCCTACGAGCAGTACTTC
CASEKSSAGQGAYEQYF
>.|TRBJ2-3|.|TRBV6-1
TGTGCCAGCAGTGGAGGGATCCTAGATACGCAGTATTTT
CASSGGILDTQYF
>many|TRBJ2-2|.|TRBV24-1
TGTGCCACCAGTGGACAGAGGGACACCGGGGAGCTGTTTTTT
CATSGQRDTGELFF
>few|TRBJ1-2|TRBD1|TRBV20-1
TGCAATTCGGACAGGGGGGATGGCTACACCTTC
CNSDRGDGYTF
>few|TRBJ2-6|.|TRBV5-6
TGTGCCAGCAGCTTGCCCCCAGAGGGCTCTGGGGCCAACGTCCTGACTTTC
CASSLPPEGSGANVLTF
>.|TRBJ2-1|.|TRBV7-9
TGTGCCAGCAGCTTAGCGAGGGACGGACGAACCTACAATGAGCAGTTCTTC
CASSLARDGRTYNEQFF
>few|TRBJ1-2|.|TRBV6-1
TGTGCCAGCAGTTCAGAAGGGTTTAGTGGCTACACCTTC
CASSSEGFSGYTF
>.|TRBJ1-2|TRBD1|TRBV24-1
TGTGCCACCAGTGATCCCGGGACAGAGCATGGCTACACCTTC
CATSDPGTEHGYTF
>few|TRBJ2-1|.|TRBV7-3
TGTGCCAGCAGCTTAGGCCCCGAGAACAATGAGCAGTTCTTC
CASSLGPENNEQFF